One and the same sample provided the 16 T cell receptor beta chains below, sequenced in a study of naive and memory T cell subsets. Both TRBC1 and TRBC2 were covered by a beta constant-region primer of two equimolar oligonucleotides. The ligated cDNA underwent four PCR rounds using SP2 and nested alpha and beta constant-region primers. TCRdb re-called the UMI-ligation and nested PCR reads with MiXCR, one entry per CDR3 protein. The sample holds 150,000 or so distinct CDR3 sequences, 20% to 25% seen once. Their cognate antigens are unknown. Study conclusions and caveats: Possibly reflecting memory cells re-expressing CD45RA, a few larger clonotypes occurred in naive repertoires, especially CD8.

Input material: naive CD4+ T cells from blood. These receptor sequences come from a human donor in good health.

This clonotype appeared many times. V gene TRBV20-1 combines with J gene TRBJ2-1, with TRBD2 matching over 8 bases. The CDR3 extends over 15 amino acids. V was clipped by 0 bases and J by 6 bases; unmatched bases: 7. Germline V CDR1 and CDR2: DFQATT, SNEGSKA (reference sequence). The CDR3 sequence is CSARDYTGGSNEQFF. The CDR3 nucleotides are TGCAGTGCTAGAGATTACACGGGAGGGTCCAATGAGCAGTTCTTC.

This clonotype appeared a few times. The rearrangement joins TRBV29-1 to TRBJ2-1; 11 bases line up with TRBD1. Per the germline V gene, CDR1 is SQVTM and CDR2 is ANQGSEA. The CDR3 is 13 residues long. V shed 6 bases, J shed 9 bases, and the junction held 7 bases outside the gene matches. CDR3 nucleotides: TGCAGCGTGGAAAGGACAGGGGGCAGTGAGCAGTTCTTC. This translates into CSVERTGGSEQFF.

This clonotype was recorded only once. The chain carries TRBV7-2 and TRBJ1-3; possibly TRBD1 for D (5 bases). The germline V and J ends were trimmed by 5 bases and 0 bases, with 14 bases remaining between them. The germline V gene has CDR1 SGHTA and CDR2 FQGNSA. The CDR3 is 16 residues long. The CDR3 is CASSRGPQSSGNTIYF. CDR3 nucleotides: TGTGCCAGCAGCCGGGGACCGCAGAGCTCTGGAAACACCATATATTTT.

V gene TRBV20-1 combines with J gene TRBJ2-1, with TRBD2 matching over 10 bases. CDR1 DFQATT and CDR2 SNEGSKA come from the germline V gene (reference sequence). The trim removed 3 bases at V and 8 bases at J, leaving 16 bases unmatched. The CDR3 length is 17 residues. The DNA for the CDR3 is TGCAGTGCTAGGGGTTTAAGCGGGAGGGCCGTTGGCGATGAGCAGTTCTTC. Translation gives CSARGLSGRAVGDEQFF.

This rearrangement joins TRBV20-1 to TRBJ1-1; D unclear. The CDR3 consists of 14 residues. Trimming cost V 0 bases and J 4 bases, with 12 bases left between them. CDR1 and CDR2 from the germline V gene are DFQATT and SNEGSKA (reference sequence). The DNA for the CDR3 is TGCAGTGCTAGAGATTGGGCCTCGCCCACTGAAGCTTTCTTT. It codes for CSARDWASPTEAFF.

V usage is TRBV20-1 and J usage is TRBJ2-2; 13 positions match TRBD2. The CDR3 sequence is 17 residues long. Germline-derived CDR1 and CDR2 are DFQATT and SNEGSKA (reference sequence). J gave up 4 bases and V 6 bases, and 11 bases lay outside the gene matches. CDR3 coding DNA: TGCAGTGCCCGAAGTACTAGCGGGAGGGCTCGCACCGGGGAGCTGTTTTTT. Translated, it gives CSARSTSGRARTGELFF.

This clonotype showed up just a few times. The chain links TRBV7-2 to TRBJ1-1, with 7 positions matching TRBD1. Germline lookup yields CDR1 SGHTA and CDR2 FQGNSA. With 3 bases clipped from V and 7 bases from J, the junction kept 14 bases outside the gene matches. The CDR3 covers 16 residues. This CDR3 is CASSFETGWRKDEAFF. The CDR3 nucleotides read TGTGCCAGCAGCTTCGAGACAGGGTGGCGGAAGGATGAAGCTTTCTTT.

V gene TRBV7-9 combines with J gene TRBJ1-1; D unclear. The CDR3 is 14 residues long. Germline V CDR1 and CDR2: SEHNR, FQNEAQ (reference sequence). The V gene lost 7 bases and the J gene lost 4 bases, with 16 bases spanning the gap. The chain's CDR3 is CASTARVLGTEAFF. The DNA for the CDR3 is TGTGCCAGCACCGCGAGGGTCTTGGGCACTGAAGCTTTCTTT.

This clonotype has only a few counts. The rearrangement links TRBV20-1 to TRBJ2-5; weak D call: TRBD2 (6 bases). The V end lost 5 bases, the J end lost 4 bases, and 20 bases lay between the germline ends. The CDR3 runs 15 residues. The germline V gene has CDR1 DFQATT and CDR2 SNEGSKA (reference sequence). CDR3 sequence reads: CSARSPLAAGETQYF. In nucleotides, the CDR3 is TGCAGTGCTCGCTCGCCGTTAGCGGCGGGAGAGACCCAGTACTTC.

This chain joins TRBV28 and TRBJ1-5, with D perhaps TRBD1 (6 bases). The CDR3 runs 14 residues. V was clipped by 5 bases and J by 7 bases, with 15 bases between them. CDR1 is MDHEN and CDR2 is SYDVKM in the germline V gene. The CDR3, as DNA: TGTGCCAGCAGTCTAGGGGGAGCCGAACAGCCCCAGCATTTT. Translated: CASSLGGAEQPQHF.

The V gene is TRBV6-5, the J gene TRBJ2-1, with 11 nucleotides matching TRBD2. V lost 4 bases, J lost 7 bases, and 6 bases stayed unmatched. CDR1 and CDR2 from the germline V gene are MNHEY and SVGAGI. The CDR3 totals 15 residues. DNA of the CDR3: TGTGCCAGCAGTTTAGCGGGAGGGTCGTGGAATGAGCAGTTCTTC. Translating it yields CASSLAGGSWNEQFF.

The V gene is TRBV10-2, the J gene TRBJ2-6; D remains unclear. The length of the CDR3 is 15 residues. The V and J ends lost 3 bases and 4 bases respectively, with 10 bases between them. CDR1 WSHSY and CDR2 SAAADI come from the germline V gene. The CDR3 nucleotides are TGCGCCAGCAGTGAAAGGAAGACCGGGGCCAACGTCCTGACTTTC. This codes for CASSERKTGANVLTF.

In its sample, this clonotype was seen a few times. V is TRBV28 and J is TRBJ2-6, with D perhaps matching TRBD1 or TRBD2 (5 bases each). The CDR3 is made up of 15 amino acids. Trimming removed 5 bases at V and 1 base at J, with 9 bases between. Germline CDR1 and CDR2: MDHEN and SYDVKM. The CDR3 region is CASSPWGSGANVLTF. CDR3 in DNA: TGTGCCAGCAGTCCTTGGGGGTCTGGGGCCAACGTCCTGACTTTC. Combining the CDR3 with reference TRBV28 and TRBJ2-6 gives the whole variable domain DVKVTQSSRYLVKRTGEKVFLECVQDMDHENMFWYRQDPGLGLRLIYFSYDVKMKEKGDIPEGYSVSREKKERFSLILESASTNQTSMYLCASSPWGSGANVLTFGAGSRLTVL.

This clonotype was counted a few times. J is TRBJ1-1 and V is TRBV27; the D gene is possibly TRBD1 (5 bases). Germline CDR1 reads MNHEY; CDR2 reads SMNVEV (reference sequence). The CDR3 length is 13 residues. The ends were cut back, 6 bases at V and 1 base at J, with 9 bases in the middle. The DNA of the CDR3 is TGTGCCAGCAGGCGGACACGGAACACTGAAGCTTTCTTT. It encodes CASRRTRNTEAFF.

This clonotype was found a few times. This chain connects TRBV6-2 or TRBV6-3 to TRBJ2-2; unclear D gene. V lost 7 bases and J 0 bases, leaving 9 bases between the germline ends. This CDR3 comprises 14 residues. Per germline, CDR1 MNHEY and CDR2 SVGEGT. DNA for the CDR3: TGTGCCAGCATTGCCAGCGCGAACACCGGGGAGCTGTTTTTT. Its translation: CASIASANTGELFF.

The table lists this clonotype with a few counts. The chain is built from TRBV19 and TRBJ2-2; 10 bases are shared with TRBD2. Losses at the gene ends were 7 bases for V and 0 bases for J; bases not matched to a gene: 5. Germline V CDR1 and CDR2: LNHDA, SQIVND (reference sequence). CDR3 length equals 16 residues. As DNA, the CDR3 is TGTGCCAGTACCTCAGGACTAGCGGCGAACACCGGGGAGCTGTTTTTT. Residues: CASTSGLAANTGELFF.